This TCR beta chain was sequenced during a study of cytomegalovirus exposure and HLA in healthy donors. This CDR3 comprises 18 residues. The germline gives CDR1 MNHNS, CDR2 SASEGT. The trim removed 2 bases at V and 1 base at J, leaving 8 bases unmatched. The PCR ran on 60 Vbeta and 13 Jbeta primers. Sequenced by immunoSEQ multiplex PCR; TCRdb stores in-frame clones only, minus some. Of 150,000 to 250,000 clones listed, around three quarters are singletons. The clonotype originates from a man under 40 in good health and CMV-seronegative. V usage is TRBV6-1 and J usage is TRBJ2-1, with 10 bases identical to TRBD2. The sample was PBMCs. In nucleotides, the CDR3 is TGTGCCAGCAGTGAAATTACTAGCGGGGTGAAATCCTACAATGAGCAGTTCTTC. It is translated as CASSEITSGVKSYNEQFF.